The sample holds many counts of the clone carrying this T cell receptor (beta chain). The antigen is not known. RNA transcripts gave rise to amplified TCR beta CDR3 regions. The HTBI primer set was used in a first-round RT-PCR of the TCR CDR3. MiXCR, applied by TCRdb to the multiplex PCR reads, yields one record per CDR3 protein. Here the sample spans roughly 700,000 distinct CDR3 sequences, 14% being singletons. This sample stems from a study of T cells in Graves' hyperthyroidism and ophthalmopathy. Overall study results and limits: With a median lead of around 6.7 months before onset, the model predicted ophthalmopathy.

Uncontrolled infection, other autoimmune disease, pregnancy or lactation barred patients from enrollment. The sequenced sample was blood. The receptor comes from a woman between 18 and 29 years old with Graves' hyperthyroidism.

The CDR3 DNA follows: TGTGCCAGCACCAAGGGCGGGGGGATTTACGAGCAGTACTTC. Translation: CASTKGGGIYEQYF. The chain employs TRBV6-1 and TRBJ2-7; 8 bases fit TRBD2. From germline, CDR1 is MNHNS and CDR2 SASEGT. The CDR3 extends over 14 amino acids. Trimming took 7 bases from V and 4 from J; bases not matched to a gene: 9.